The 18 T cell receptor beta chains presented below share a single source sample, sequenced in a study of vaccination and CD4 T cells after COVID-19. Their antigens remain unidentified. Cultured CD4+ T cell DNA underwent sequencing with the Oncomine TCR Beta short-read assay. Via MiXCR, TCRdb re-called the PCR reads, giving one row per CDR3 protein. Of about 21,000 distinct CDR3 sequences listed, around 50% are singletons. Sample treatment: roughly 11-day PBMC culture with coronavirus spike peptide pools or control peptides (ViraFEST assay). Sequencing input: CD4+ T cells from blood, cultured in vitro. The receptors were gathered from a human donor who had recovered from COVID-19.

V and J are TRBV28 and TRBJ1-3; no firm D call. The V and J ends lost 6 bases and 0 bases respectively, with 12 bases between them. Germline CDR1 and CDR2: MDHEN and SYDVKM. The CDR3 loop spans 15 amino acids. For the CDR3, the DNA is TGTGCCAGCAGCCCAACACACCTCTCTGGAAACACCATATATTTT. This gives the protein CASSPTHLSGNTIYF.

This clonotype was observed a handful of times. V is TRBV3-1 and J is TRBJ2-7; D possibly uses TRBD1 or TRBD2 (5 bases each). Looked up from germline, CDR1 is LGHDT and CDR2 is YNNKEL (reference sequence). The CDR3 runs 16 residues. V was cut by 2 bases and J by 0 bases, with 14 bases left in between. The CDR3 region is CASSQSQGVTSYEQYF. The CDR3 region has the DNA TGTGCCAGCAGCCAATCTCAGGGAGTCACCTCCTACGAGCAGTACTTC.

The chain recombines TRBV28 with TRBJ2-1, with D uncertain. The CDR3 has 13 residues. Trimming took off 5 bases at V and 2 bases at J, with 7 bases between the two ends. The germline gives CDR1 MDHEN, CDR2 SYDVKM. The DNA for the CDR3 is TGTGCCAGCAGTCTTGATACCTACAATGAGCAGTTCTTC. It yields the protein CASSLDTYNEQFF.

This chain connects TRBV29-1 to TRBJ2-7, with 11 bases aligning to TRBD2. The CDR3 extends over 13 amino acids. The germline V gene encodes CDR1 SQVTM and CDR2 ANQGSEA. V lost 6 bases to trimming and J lost 3 bases; unmatched junction nucleotides: 4. As DNA, the CDR3 is TGCAGCGTCGGGACTAGCGGACTCTACGAGCAGTACTTC. Protein sequence: CSVGTSGLYEQYF.

The chain recombines TRBV5-4 with TRBJ2-2; 7 bases align to TRBD1. This CDR3 contains 16 residues. V lost 4 bases and J lost 0; bases outside the gene matches: 6. Germline V lookup: CDR1 SGHNT, CDR2 YYREEE (reference sequence). The CDR3 nucleotides read TGTGCCAGCAGCCCGCCCCAGGGGGCGAACACCGGGGAGCTGTTTTTT. Protein sequence: CASSPPQGANTGELFF.

The CDR3 DNA sequence: TGTGCCAGCAGCTATAGCGGGAGGGTTGACACCGGGGAGCTGTTTTTT. This gives the protein CASSYSGRVDTGELFF. This chain links TRBV7-8 with TRBJ2-2, with TRBD2 matching over 11 bases. The CDR3 is made up of 16 amino acids. Unmatched junction bases numbered 4, after V lost 4 bases and J lost 3 bases. Germline CDR1 reads SGHVS; CDR2 reads FQNEAQ. Full variable domain (rest looked up from reference TRBV7-8 and TRBJ2-2): GAGVSQSPRYKVAKRGQDVALRCDPISGHVSLFWYQQALGQGPEFLTYFQNEAQLDKSGLPSDRFFAERPEGSVSTLKIQRTQQEDSAVYLCASSYSGRVDTGELFFGEGSRLTVL.

The chain is built from TRBV10-3 and TRBJ2-7; 8 positions match TRBD1. From germline, CDR1 is ENHRY and CDR2 SYGVKD. V trimming: 10 bases; J trimming: 2 bases; junction bases outside the gene matches: 10. There are 14 residues in the CDR3. The CDR3 region is CATSPQGATYEQYF. DNA of the CDR3: TGTGCCACCTCTCCCCAGGGGGCCACCTACGAGCAGTACTTC.

The chain joins TRBV28 to TRBJ1-5, with D unclear. This CDR3 comprises 12 residues. The germline CDR1 and CDR2 sequences are MDHEN and SYDVKM. The V gene lost 6 bases and the J gene lost 7 bases, with 10 bases spanning the gap. The CDR3 sequence is CASSFPPQPQHF. CDR3 bases: TGTGCCAGCAGCTTCCCACCCCAGCCCCAGCATTTT.

This clonotype has more than one count but fewer than ten. V is TRBV5-1 and J is TRBJ1-2; D possibly corresponds to TRBD1 (5 bases). The germline V and J ends were trimmed by 6 bases and 0 bases, with 12 bases remaining between them. The length of the CDR3 is 14 residues. Germline V lookup: CDR1 SGHRS, CDR2 YFSETQ. CDR3 amino acids: CASKEGTANYGYTF. CDR3 coding DNA: TGCGCCAGCAAGGAGGGGACGGCTAACTATGGCTACACCTTC. Full variable domain (remainder filled in from reference TRBV5-1 and TRBJ1-2): KAGVTQTPRYLIKTRGQQVTLSCSPISGHRSVSWYQQTPGQGLQFLFEYFSETQRNKGNFPGRFSGRQFSNSRSEMNVSTLELGDSALYLCASKEGTANYGYTFGSGTRLTVV.

The chain has TRBV27 and TRBJ1-2, with TRBD1 matching over 7 bases. Germline lookup yields CDR1 MNHEY and CDR2 SMNVEV (reference sequence). Germline trimming cut 5 bases from V and 4 bases from J; bases unmatched to any gene: 4. The CDR3 is 13 amino acids. DNA for the CDR3: TGTGCCAGCAGTATGCGACAGGGCTATGGCTACACCTTC. As protein: CASSMRQGYGYTF.

The V gene is TRBV6-1, the J gene TRBJ2-2; 14 positions match TRBD2. Germline lookup yields CDR1 MNHNS and CDR2 SASEGT. CDR3 size: 20 residues. J lost 1 base, V lost 4 bases, and 11 bases had no gene match. CDR3 DNA: TGTGCCAGCAGTGGGATTCAGGGACTAGCGGGAGCACAGAACACCGGGGAGCTGTTTTTT. As protein: CASSGIQGLAGAQNTGELFF.

This clonotype was observed a few times. The V gene is TRBV7-2, the J gene TRBJ1-3, with TRBD1 as a possible D gene (6 bases). The CDR3 contains 19 residues. Germline V gives CDR1 SGHTA, CDR2 FQGNSA. V shed 2 bases and J shed 0 bases, with 20 bases lying between them. The DNA for the CDR3 is TGTGCCAGCAGCTTACAGGCAGGGGAATTTCAGGCCTCTGGAAACACCATATATTTT. Amino acid sequence: CASSLQAGEFQASGNTIYF. Variable domain in full (rest from reference TRBV7-2 and TRBJ1-3): GAGVSQSPSNKVTEKGKDVELRCDPISGHTALYWYRQSLGQGLEFLIYFQGNSAPDKSGLPSDRFSAERTGGSVSTLTIQRTQQEDSAVYLCASSLQAGEFQASGNTIYFGEGSWLTVV.

This sequence joins TRBV20-1 and TRBJ2-5; D is ambiguous. The CDR3 extends over 13 amino acids. V lost 2 bases and J lost 0, with 7 bases in between. Germline values: CDR1 DFQATT, CDR2 SNEGSKA (reference sequence). CDR3: CSARHNYQETQYF. The CDR3 bases are TGCAGTGCTAGACACAACTACCAAGAGACCCAGTACTTC.

The chain joins TRBV2 to TRBJ2-1, with no clear D. Germline V gene sequence: CDR1 SNHLY, CDR2 FYNNEI. Trimming shortened V by 4 bases and J by 11 bases, and 12 bases separated the two germline ends. This CDR3 is built from 12 residues. The CDR3 DNA is TGTGCCAGCAGTGGGCCTTCTCTTAAGCAGTTCTTC. Translated, it gives CASSGPSLKQFF.

In this sample, this clonotype turned up a few times. J is TRBJ2-5 and V is TRBV20-1, with D hard to call. The germline V gene encodes CDR1 DFQATT and CDR2 SNEGSKA (reference sequence). The V and J ends lost 3 bases and 2 bases respectively, with 4 bases between them. This CDR3 comprises 11 residues. CDR3 sequence reads: CSARRQETQYF. Written as DNA, the CDR3 is TGCAGTGCTAGGCGGCAAGAGACCCAGTACTTC.

This chain uses TRBV11-2 with TRBJ2-7; D perhaps matches TRBD2 (5 bases). This CDR3 contains 15 residues. Germline V gene data show CDR1 as SGHAT and CDR2 as FQNNGV. The V gene lost 6 bases and the J gene lost 0 bases, with 15 bases spanning the gap. The CDR3 loop is CASRSNSGFSYEQYF. The CDR3 nucleotides are TGTGCCAGCAGATCTAACTCGGGGTTCTCCTACGAGCAGTACTTC.

The CDR3 is CASLFGDHDTDTQYF. For the CDR3, the DNA is TGTGCCAGCCTCTTTGGGGACCACGACACAGATACGCAGTATTTT. The rearrangement uses TRBV6-1 and TRBJ2-3; either TRBD1 or TRBD2 may fit D (5 bases each). The V gene's germline CDR1 is MNHNS and CDR2 SASEGT. V gave up 8 bases and J gave up 2 bases, with 17 bases separating them. The CDR3 runs 15 residues.

This clonotype showed up just a few times. V usage is TRBV27 and J usage is TRBJ1-1, with D unclear. Trimming shortened V by 7 bases and J by 7 bases, and 7 bases separated the two germline ends. CDR1 and CDR2 from the germline V gene are MNHEY and SMNVEV (reference sequence). This CDR3 has 10 amino acids. The CDR3 is CASKGSEAFF. CDR3 nucleotides: TGTGCCAGCAAAGGCAGTGAAGCTTTCTTT.